Here is one T cell receptor beta chain with its context. The antigen remains unidentified. The method was immunoSEQ multiplex PCR; TCRdb's version includes in-frame clones alone and lacks a portion of them. The sample has around 980,000 clones; around 78% are singletons. This specimen comes from a study of shared clonotypes between healthy human individuals. Whole-study context: Per donor, CD8 memory used one plate, CD8 naive used two, CD4 memory used three and CD4 naive used three.

Germline V CDR1 and CDR2: SNHLY, FYNNEI. The CDR3 length is 14 residues. With 7 bases removed from V and 0 bases from J, the gap between germline ends came to 10 bases. Regarding the study as a whole: Even with large depth, rarefaction showed that sorted-subset sequencing was incomplete.

The clonotype was recovered from a man aged 18-30 years in good health. Some clones in this sample may be carry-over from other donors' samples. Sequencing was carried out using memory CD4+ T cells from PBMCs. Subset of the sample: CD45RA-negative fraction. The rearrangement links TRBV2 to TRBJ1-3; D unclear. The CDR3 DNA sequence: TGTGCCAGCAATGGTCTCTCCTCTGGAAACACCATATATTTT. It encodes CASNGLSSGNTIYF.